A single sample is the source of the 27 T cell receptor beta chains below, sequenced in a study of patients and donors after allogeneic stem cell transplantation. TCRdb re-analysed the RT-PCR reads in MiXCR, keeping a single row per CDR3 protein. The repertoire holds 390,000 or so distinct CDR3 sequences, with 16% as singletons. The sequencing sample was made of blood, either unsorted or a sorted T cell fraction (not recorded which). All receptors derive from a human donor who was either an allogeneic HSCT recipient or a stem cell or donor lymphocyte infusion donor (not recorded which). It is not recorded whose cells these are; they may come from a transplant donor.

The chain is built from TRBV28 and TRBJ2-7; no firm D call. The ends were cut back, 5 bases at V and 2 bases at J, with 13 bases in the middle. The CDR3 is 14 residues long. The germline V gene has CDR1 MDHEN and CDR2 SYDVKM. CDR3 DNA: TGTGCCAGCAGTGACCGACGGTCCCCCTACGAGCAGTACTTC. It specifies CASSDRRSPYEQYF.

This clonotype was found a few times. CDR3 bases: TGTGCCAGCAGTTGGATCGGGAGGGATACGCAGTATTTT. The encoded protein is CASSWIGRDTQYF. The chain joins TRBV6-5 to TRBJ2-3, with TRBD2 matching 7 bases. This CDR3 has 13 amino acids. The V segment lost 4 bases and the J segment 6 bases; nucleotides outside the gene matches: 4. Germline CDR1 is MNHEY and CDR2 is SVGAGI.

The rearrangement links TRBV18 to TRBJ1-1; D ambiguous. The CDR3 sequence is 14 residues long. In germline, CDR1 is KGHSH, CDR2 LQKENI. V lost 2 bases and J 2 bases, leaving 9 bases between the germline ends. The CDR3: CASSPTSGNTEAFF. CDR3 DNA: TGTGCCAGCTCACCAACCTCAGGTAACACTGAAGCTTTCTTT.

This clonotype was seen many times. The chain joins TRBV20-1 to TRBJ2-3; TRBD2 aligns across 8 bases. V was clipped by 4 bases and J by 0 bases; unmatched bases: 9. This CDR3 is 16 amino acids long. Germline CDR1 DFQATT, CDR2 SNEGSKA (reference sequence). CDR3 residues: CSAKVPGLVSTDTQYF. In DNA, the CDR3 is TGCAGTGCTAAAGTCCCGGGACTAGTTAGCACAGATACGCAGTATTTT.

There are a few counts of this clonotype. The rearrangement joins TRBV29-1 to TRBJ2-5; TRBD2 agrees at 8 bases. From germline, CDR1 is SQVTM and CDR2 ANQGSEA. The CDR3 is 13 residues long. The V segment lost 2 bases and the J segment 5 bases; nucleotides outside the gene matches: 4. The DNA of the CDR3 is TGCAGCGTTGAAAGTTTAGCGGGGGAGACCCAGTACTTC. This encodes CSVESLAGETQYF.

The gene calls are TRBV5-1 and TRBJ2-5, with 10 bases aligning to TRBD1. Germline V gene lookup returns CDR1 SGHRS and CDR2 YFSETQ. The CDR3 sequence is 15 residues long. Germline trimming cut 6 bases from V and 5 bases from J; bases unmatched to any gene: 10. The CDR3 DNA reads TGCGCCAGCAACCGTGGGGACAGGGGAAGCGAGACCCAGTACTTC. Translated, it gives CASNRGDRGSETQYF.

This clonotype came up a few times. The V call is TRBV11-2, the J call TRBJ2-7, with no clear D. Germline V lookup: CDR1 SGHAT, CDR2 FQNNGV. The CDR3 spans 14 residues. V shed 3 bases and J shed 4 bases, with 13 bases lying between them. CDR3 sequence reads: CASSFPLGPYEQYF. CDR3 bases: TGTGCCAGCAGCTTCCCCTTAGGCCCTTACGAGCAGTACTTC.

This clonotype was recorded many times. This rearrangement joins TRBV7-8 to TRBJ2-7, with 12 bases fitting TRBD2. Germline V gene lookup returns CDR1 SGHVS and CDR2 FQNEAQ. The J segment lost 4 bases and the V segment lost 4 bases, leaving 8 bases of the junction unmatched. This CDR3 spans 16 amino acids. CDR3 loop: CASSSILAGGPYEQYF. CDR3 coding DNA: TGTGCCAGCAGCTCCATTCTAGCGGGAGGGCCATACGAGCAGTACTTC.

This clonotype has a handful of counts. The rearrangement links TRBV7-9 to TRBJ1-1; no reliable D call. V dropped 7 bases and J dropped 0 bases, with 12 bases sitting between them. CDR3 length: 14 amino acids. Germline V gene data show CDR1 as SEHNR and CDR2 as FQNEAQ (reference sequence). The CDR3 DNA is TGTGCCAGCACCACTACAGCCCTGAACACTGAAGCTTTCTTT. This gives the protein CASTTTALNTEAFF.

V usage is TRBV20-1 and J usage is TRBJ1-3; a weak D match, TRBD1 (5 bases). Germline V gene sequence: CDR1 DFQATT, CDR2 SNEGSKA (reference sequence). V lost 4 bases to trimming and J lost 2 bases, with 12 bases between them. The CDR3 spans 14 residues. The DNA for the CDR3 is TGCAGTGCTACAACAGGCGCGACTGGAAACACCATATATTTT. Amino acid sequence: CSATTGATGNTIYF.

The chain carries TRBV3-1 and TRBJ2-5; D unresolved. Trimming removed 4 bases from V and 5 bases from J, with 14 bases in between. Germline CDR1 is LGHDT and CDR2 is YNNKEL (reference sequence). This CDR3 has 14 amino acids. The CDR3 coding sequence is TGTGCCAGCAGCCGCGTAAGCGCGAGGGAGACCCAGTACTTC. Protein sequence: CASSRVSARETQYF.

This clonotype was seen a few times. V usage is TRBV11-3 and J usage is TRBJ2-1; the match to TRBD1 covers 10 bases. The CDR3 has 15 residues. Trimming at V came to 4 bases and at J to 4 bases, leaving 4 bases not matched to a gene. Germline V gene sequence: CDR1 SGHNT, CDR2 YENEEA. The CDR3 spells CASSSGQGTYNEQFF. CDR3 DNA sequence: TGTGCCAGCAGCTCGGGACAGGGGACATACAATGAGCAGTTCTTC. Variable domain in full (rest from reference TRBV11-3 and TRBJ2-1): EAGVVQSPRYKIIEKKQPVAFWCNPISGHNTLYWYLQNLGQGPELLIRYENEEAVDDSQLPKDRFSAERLKGVDSTLKIQPAELGDSAVYLCASSSGQGTYNEQFFGPGTRLTVL.

The genes are TRBV12-5 and TRBJ1-5; 7 positions agree with TRBD1. Germline V lookup: CDR1 LGHNT, CDR2 FRNRAP. Germline trimming cut 5 bases from V and 6 bases from J; bases unmatched to any gene: 22. This CDR3 comprises 19 residues. The CDR3 region is CASGPGGGGVILRCQPQHF. The CDR3 coding sequence is TGTGCTAGTGGTCCGGGGGGAGGGGGCGTAATTTTGAGGTGTCAGCCCCAGCATTTT. The full variable domain, completed using reference TRBV12-5 and TRBJ1-5, is DARVTQTPRHKVTEMGQEVTMRCQPILGHNTVFWYRQTMMQGLELLAYFRNRAPLDDSGMPKDRFSAEMPDATLATLKIQPSEPRDSAVYFCASGPGGGGVILRCQPQHFGDGTRLSIL.

The sample holds a few counts of this clonotype. This chain connects TRBV29-1 to TRBJ1-2; no reliable D call. Trimming took 4 bases from V and 4 from J, leaving 16 bases between them. Germline V gives CDR1 SQVTM, CDR2 ANQGSEA. The CDR3 is made up of 14 amino acids. For the CDR3, the DNA is TGCAGCGTTGTTTCGAGTGCCCGGACCTATGGCTACACCTTC. Translating gives CSVVSSARTYGYTF.

This clonotype came up many times. This chain links TRBV6-1 with TRBJ1-2; D gene ambiguous. Germline lookup yields CDR1 MNHNS and CDR2 SASEGT. V was clipped by 8 bases and J by 2 bases, with 15 bases between them. The CDR3 has 14 residues. CDR3 in amino acids: CASGLGSANYGYTF. Written as DNA, the CDR3 is TGTGCCAGCGGATTGGGTAGTGCAAACTATGGCTACACCTTC.

This clonotype was detected ten times or more. The V call is TRBV5-1, the J call TRBJ1-1; D is ambiguous. The CDR3 has 12 amino acids. The V gene lost 3 bases and the J gene lost 1 base, with 4 bases spanning the gap. Germline lookup yields CDR1 SGHRS and CDR2 YFSETQ. The CDR3 protein is CASSYGNTEAFF. The CDR3 DNA reads as TGCGCCAGCAGCTATGGGAACACTGAAGCTTTCTTT.

This chain joins TRBV6-2 or TRBV6-3 and TRBJ1-2; D is uncertain. Trimming pared 8 bases from V and 4 bases from J, leaving 14 bases between. The CDR3 length is 13 residues. Germline V gives CDR1 MNHEY, CDR2 SVGEGT. As DNA, the CDR3 is TGTGCCAGCGGCGACGGACCCGTCTATGGCTACACCTTC. Translation gives CASGDGPVYGYTF.

This clonotype was seen a few times. J is TRBJ2-3 and V is TRBV18, with no clear D. Germline V CDR1 and CDR2: KGHSH, LQKENI. The CDR3 contains 14 residues. V was clipped by 2 bases and J by 4 bases, with 10 bases between them. CDR3 DNA sequence: TGTGCCAGCTCACCAAGGTCCGGAGCAGATACGCAGTATTTT. Encoded protein: CASSPRSGADTQYF. The variable domain in full, with the rest retrieved from reference TRBV18 and TRBJ2-3, is NAGVMQNPRHLVRRRGQEARLRCSPMKGHSHVYWYRQLPEEGLKFMVYLQKENIIDESGMPKERFSAEFPKEGPSILRIQQVVRGDSAAYFCASSPRSGADTQYFGPGTRLTVL.

This clonotype came up many times. The J gene is TRBJ1-2, the V gene TRBV16, with D unclear. CDR3 length: 15 residues. The V gene's germline CDR1 is KGHSY and CDR2 FQNENV. Trimming removed 4 bases at V and 0 bases at J, with 12 bases between. CDR3 DNA: TGTGCCAGCAGCCTCGAAGGCCAACCTAACTATGGCTACACCTTC. Translated: CASSLEGQPNYGYTF.

The rearrangement uses TRBV4-3 and TRBJ2-7; D is possibly TRBD1 or TRBD2 (5 bases each). The CDR3 runs to 16 residues. Germline CDR1 and CDR2: LGHNA and YSLEER. Trimming removed 3 bases at V and 5 bases at J, with 20 bases between. CDR3 in amino acids: CASSHWGRGNVDEQYF. The CDR3 nucleotides are TGCGCCAGCAGCCATTGGGGCCGGGGTAATGTGGACGAGCAGTACTTC.

The J gene is TRBJ2-7, the V gene TRBV3-1, with 12 nucleotides matching TRBD2. Germline CDR1 LGHDT, CDR2 YNNKEL (reference sequence). The junction had 5 bases not matched to a gene; V was cut back by 4 bases and J by 4 bases. The CDR3 is made up of 15 amino acids. CDR3 loop: CASSRLAGVGYEQYF. The CDR3 bases are TGTGCCAGCAGCCGACTAGCGGGAGTGGGGTACGAGCAGTACTTC.

This clonotype was found a few times. The chain is built from TRBV5-5 and TRBJ1-2; no reliable D call. Germline CDR1 SGHKS, CDR2 YYEKEE (reference sequence). The CDR3 spans 15 residues. The V end was cut by 0 bases, the J end by 4 bases, with 13 bases between. This CDR3 reads CASSLVTVGGYGYTF. CDR3 DNA: TGTGCCAGCAGCTTGGTTACAGTCGGCGGCTATGGCTACACCTTC.

This clonotype was detected many times. The chain carries TRBV27 and TRBJ2-2; 7 bases line up with TRBD2. Germline V gene sequence: CDR1 MNHEY, CDR2 SMNVEV (reference sequence). Losses at the gene ends were 6 bases for V and 3 bases for J; bases not matched to a gene: 4. The CDR3 has 14 residues. The CDR3 DNA follows: TGTGCCAGCAGGACTAGCACTTACACCGGGGAGCTGTTTTTT. Translating it yields CASRTSTYTGELFF.

This clonotype has more than one count but fewer than ten. The CDR3 sequence: CAWYTGGRGYTF. The CDR3 DNA reads TGTGCCTGGTACACGGGGGGGAGAGGCTACACCTTC. The chain has TRBV30 and TRBJ1-2; a weak D match, TRBD1 (5 bases). Germline V gene lookup returns CDR1 GTSNPN and CDR2 SVGIG (reference sequence). V lost 5 bases to trimming and J lost 8 bases, with 15 bases between them. CDR3 length equals 12 residues.

In this sample, this clonotype turned up many times. The chain combines TRBV12-3 or TRBV12-4 with TRBJ1-5; no firm D call. The CDR3 covers 12 residues. Trimming removed 6 bases at V and 2 bases at J, with 5 bases between. The CDR3 DNA reads TGTGCCAGCAGACGGGGCAATCAGCCCCAGCATTTT. As protein: CASRRGNQPQHF.

This clonotype was observed a few times. This rearrangement joins TRBV18 to TRBJ1-1, with D unclear. Germline V gene sequence: CDR1 KGHSH, CDR2 LQKENI. The CDR3 extends over 15 amino acids. V was pared by 3 bases and J by 1 base, with 12 bases between. The CDR3 sequence: CASSPSKTGNTEAFF. For the CDR3, the DNA is TGTGCCAGCTCACCTTCGAAGACGGGGAACACTGAAGCTTTCTTT.

This clonotype was seen a few times. This rearrangement joins TRBV3-1 to TRBJ2-5; D perhaps matches TRBD2 (6 bases). The ends were cut back, 3 bases at V and 4 bases at J, with 18 bases in the middle. The germline gives CDR1 LGHDT, CDR2 YNNKEL (reference sequence). The CDR3 totals 16 residues. CDR3 nucleotide sequence: TGTGCCAGCAGCCAGGGTGTCCGGGAGTCTCGAGAGACCCAGTACTTC. Its protein product is CASSQGVRESRETQYF.